These 2 T cell receptor beta chains share one sample of origin, sequenced in a study of blood T cell repertoires in COVID-19. Sequencing used immunoSEQ multiplex PCR; TCRdb keeps in-frame clones, though not all of them. The sample has more than 250,000 clones, about 88% seen once. Sequencing was carried out using peripheral blood. These receptors originate from a man in his late teens or twenties with active or convalescent COVID-19.

This sequence joins TRBV19 and TRBJ2-7; D perhaps matches TRBD1 (5 bases). Trimming removed 10 bases from V and 7 bases from J, with 17 bases in between. Germline CDR1 reads LNHDA; CDR2 reads SQIVND (reference sequence). CDR3 size: 12 residues. The chain's CDR3 is CATGSHLGEQYF. CDR3 nucleotides: TGTGCCACAGGGTCCCACCTGGGAGAGCAGTACTTC.

The chain has TRBV5-1 and TRBJ2-1; 9 bases match TRBD2. CDR3 length: 12 residues. From germline, CDR1 is SGHRS and CDR2 YFSETQ. With V trimmed by 10 bases and J by 4 bases, 3 bases remained unmatched. The CDR3 DNA reads TGCGCCTGCGGGAGGGGTTACAATGAGCAGTTCTTC. It yields the protein CACGRGYNEQFF.